The 4 T cell receptor beta chains below all came from one sample that was sequenced in a study of T cell responses to AZD1222 COVID-19 vaccine. Clones were read by immunoSEQ multiplex PCR, and TCRdb kept only the in-frame ones, dropping some. Of approximately 150,000 clones in the sample, about 90% were seen once. Sequenced material: peripheral blood, taken on day 0 of AZD1222 vaccination. These receptors originate from an adult in good health.

The sample holds one count of this clone. V and J are TRBV2 and TRBJ1-6; D possibly corresponds to TRBD1 (6 bases). The CDR3 consists of 15 residues. V lost 4 bases, J lost 6 bases, and 13 bases lay in between. Germline CDR1 reads SNHLY; CDR2 reads FYNNEI. In DNA form, the CDR3 reads TGTGCCAGCAGTGGGCAGGGACACGGTAATTCACCCCTCCACTTT. Translated, it gives CASSGQGHGNSPLHF.

This chain uses TRBV9 with TRBJ2-5; either TRBD1 or TRBD2 may supply D (5 bases each). V lost 1 base to trimming and J lost 5 bases, with 15 bases between them. The CDR3 runs 15 residues. Germline assignment: CDR1 SGDLS and CDR2 YYNGEE. The CDR3 sequence: CASSVTGGLQETQYF. In nucleotides, the CDR3 is TGTGCCAGCAGCGTAACTGGGGGATTGCAGGAGACCCAGTACTTC.

The chain recombines TRBV7-9 with TRBJ1-1; perhaps TRBD1 as D (6 bases). The length of the CDR3 is 14 residues. Trimming removed 4 bases from V and 1 base from J, with 10 bases in between. Germline V gene data show CDR1 as SEHNR and CDR2 as FQNEAQ (reference sequence). The CDR3 DNA is TGTGCCAGCAGCTCCCAGGGACAGAACACTGAAGCTTTCTTT. Protein product: CASSSQGQNTEAFF. The complete variable domain, with remaining parts taken from reference TRBV7-9 and TRBJ1-1, reads DTGVSQNPRHKITKRGQNVTFRCDPISEHNRLYWYRQTLGQGPEFLTYFQNEAQLEKSRLLSDRFSAERPKGSFSTLEIQRTEQGDSAMYLCASSSQGQNTEAFFGQGTRLTVV.

The chain is built from TRBV5-4 and TRBJ1-1, with a weak D call TRBD1 (5 bases). This CDR3 has 13 amino acids. The V end was cut by 1 base, the J end by 4 bases, with 8 bases between. Germline assignment: CDR1 SGHNT and CDR2 YYREEE (reference sequence). The CDR3 protein is CASSLLDSTEAFF. In DNA form, the CDR3 reads TGTGCCAGCAGCTTGCTTGACAGCACTGAAGCTTTCTTT. The variable domain in full, completed from reference TRBV5-4 and TRBJ1-1, reads ETGVTQSPTHLIKTRGQQVTLRCSSQSGHNTVSWYQQALGQGPQFIFQYYREEENGRGNFPPRFSGLQFPNYSSELNVNALELDDSALYLCASSLLDSTEAFFGQGTRLTVV.